This T cell receptor (beta chain) was identified in a study of metastatic and nonmetastatic thyroid tumors. Overall study context: The study looked at repertoires side by side in blood and in tumor or nodule tissue from malignant and benign thyroid patients.

Points on this clone: Its antigen remains unknown.

Findings of the study overall: Across blood and tumor, TCR beta diversity in malignant thyroid tumors was reportedly significantly higher than in benign nodules.

MiXCR re-clonotyped the PCR reads for TCRdb. The sample consists of some 31,000 clones, around 7.4% of them appearing once. Germline V lookup: CDR1 DFQATT, CDR2 SNEGSKA (reference sequence). Trimming removed 0 bases from V and 8 bases from J, with 14 bases in between. This CDR3 comprises 15 residues. There were no patients who had received any treatment before thyroid surgery. The TCR comes from a female donor with papillary thyroid cancer or a benign thyroid nodule (not recorded which). Some clones in this sample may be carry-over from other donors' samples. Sequencing was carried out using blood. V is TRBV20-1 and J is TRBJ1-6, with D perhaps TRBD1 (6 bases). The CDR3 DNA reads TGCAGTGCTAGAGACTTTGGGGGCGTTGATTCACCCCTCCACTTT. Its translation: CSARDFGGVDSPLHF.